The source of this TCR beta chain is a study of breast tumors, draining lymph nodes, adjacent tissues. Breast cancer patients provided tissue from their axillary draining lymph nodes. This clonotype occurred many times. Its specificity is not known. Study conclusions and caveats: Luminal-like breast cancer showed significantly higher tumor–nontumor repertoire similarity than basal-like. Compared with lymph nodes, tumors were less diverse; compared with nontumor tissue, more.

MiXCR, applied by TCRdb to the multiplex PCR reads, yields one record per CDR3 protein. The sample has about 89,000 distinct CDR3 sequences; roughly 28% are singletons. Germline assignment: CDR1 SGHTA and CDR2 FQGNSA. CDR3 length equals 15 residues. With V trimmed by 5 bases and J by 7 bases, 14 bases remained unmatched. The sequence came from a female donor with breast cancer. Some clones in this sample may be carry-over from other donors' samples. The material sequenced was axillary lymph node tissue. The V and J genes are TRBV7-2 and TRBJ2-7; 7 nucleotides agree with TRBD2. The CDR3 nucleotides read TGTGCCAGCAGCCGTCGCGCTAGCGGAGGTGGAGAGCAGTACTTC. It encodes CASSRRASGGGEQYF.